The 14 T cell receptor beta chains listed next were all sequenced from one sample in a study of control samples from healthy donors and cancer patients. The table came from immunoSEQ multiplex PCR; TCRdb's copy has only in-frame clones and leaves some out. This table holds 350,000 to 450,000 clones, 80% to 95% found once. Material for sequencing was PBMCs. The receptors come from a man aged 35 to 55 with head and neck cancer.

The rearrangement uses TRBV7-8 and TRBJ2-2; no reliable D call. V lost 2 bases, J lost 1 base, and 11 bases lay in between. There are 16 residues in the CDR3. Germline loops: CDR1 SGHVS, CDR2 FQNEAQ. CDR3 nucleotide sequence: TGTGCCAGCAGCTTAATTTCACCGATGAACACCGGGGAGCTGTTTTTT. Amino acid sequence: CASSLISPMNTGELFF.

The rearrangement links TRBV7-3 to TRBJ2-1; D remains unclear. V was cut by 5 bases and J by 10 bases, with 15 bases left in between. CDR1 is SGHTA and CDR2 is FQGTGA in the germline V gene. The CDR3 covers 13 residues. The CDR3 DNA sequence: TGTGCCAGCAGCCCACGGGCAGAGGCCGAGCAGTTCTTC. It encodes CASSPRAEAEQFF. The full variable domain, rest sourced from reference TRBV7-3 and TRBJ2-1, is GAGVSQTPSNKVTEKGKYVELRCDPISGHTALYWYRQSLGQGPEFLIYFQGTGAADDSGLPNDRFFAVRPEGSVSTLKIQRTERGDSAVYLCASSPRAEAEQFFGPGTRLTVL.

CDR3 amino acids: CASSLDPGVEQFF. For the CDR3, the DNA is TGCGCCAGCAGCTTGGATCCGGGAGTCGAGCAGTTCTTC. The chain has TRBV5-1 and TRBJ2-1, with D possibly being TRBD2 (6 bases). V was cut by 0 bases and J by 10 bases, with 11 bases left in between. The CDR3 extends over 13 amino acids. Germline CDR1 is SGHRS and CDR2 is YFSETQ.

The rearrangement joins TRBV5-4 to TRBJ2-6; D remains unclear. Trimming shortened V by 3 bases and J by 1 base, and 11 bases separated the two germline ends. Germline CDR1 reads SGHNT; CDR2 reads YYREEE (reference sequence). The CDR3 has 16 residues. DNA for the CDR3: TGTGCCAGCAGCTCGATACAAGAATCTGGGGCCAACGTCCTGACTTTC. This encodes CASSSIQESGANVLTF.

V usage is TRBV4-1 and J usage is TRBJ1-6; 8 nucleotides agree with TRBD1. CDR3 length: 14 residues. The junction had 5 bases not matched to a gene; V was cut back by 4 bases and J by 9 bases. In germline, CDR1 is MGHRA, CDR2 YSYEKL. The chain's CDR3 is CASSLETGASPLHF. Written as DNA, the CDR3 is TGCGCCAGCAGCCTAGAGACAGGGGCTTCACCCCTCCACTTT.

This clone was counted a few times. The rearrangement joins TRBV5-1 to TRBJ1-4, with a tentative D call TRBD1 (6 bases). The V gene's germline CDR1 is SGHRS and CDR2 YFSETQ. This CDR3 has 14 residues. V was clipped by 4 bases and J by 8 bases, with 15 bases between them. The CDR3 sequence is CASSLRDTKEKLFF. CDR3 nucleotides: TGCGCCAGCAGCCTCCGGGACACGAAGGAAAAACTGTTTTTT.

The CDR3 nucleotides are TGTGCCAGCAGTGAAGACAGATCCCAGCCCCAGCATTTT. Its translation is CASSEDRSQPQHF. The chain has TRBV6-4 and TRBJ1-5; possible D gene TRBD1, 5 bases. In germline, CDR1 is MRHNA, CDR2 SNTAGT. Deletions cut 3 bases from V and 7 bases from J, with 10 bases between. The CDR3 extends over 13 amino acids.

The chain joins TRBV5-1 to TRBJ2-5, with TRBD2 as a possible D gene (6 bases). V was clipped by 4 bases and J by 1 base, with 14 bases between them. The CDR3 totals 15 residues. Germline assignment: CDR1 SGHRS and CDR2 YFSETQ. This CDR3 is CASSHFRDSQETQYF. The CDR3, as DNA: TGCGCCAGCAGCCACTTCCGGGACTCCCAAGAGACCCAGTACTTC.

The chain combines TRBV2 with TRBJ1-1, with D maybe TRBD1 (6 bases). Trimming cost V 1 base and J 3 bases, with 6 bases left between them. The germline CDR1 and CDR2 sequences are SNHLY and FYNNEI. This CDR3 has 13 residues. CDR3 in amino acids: CASSEDRDTEAFF. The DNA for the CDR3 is TGTGCCAGCAGTGAAGACAGGGACACTGAAGCTTTCTTT. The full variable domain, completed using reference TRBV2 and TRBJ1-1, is EPEVTQTPSHQVTQMGQEVILRCVPISNHLYFYWYRQILGQKVEFLVSFYNNEISEKSEIFDDQFSVERPDGSNFTLKIRSTKLEDSAMYFCASSEDRDTEAFFGQGTRLTVV.

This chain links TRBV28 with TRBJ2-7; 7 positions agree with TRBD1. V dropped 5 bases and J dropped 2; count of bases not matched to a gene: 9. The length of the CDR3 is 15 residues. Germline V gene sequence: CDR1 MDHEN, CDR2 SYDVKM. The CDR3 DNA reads TGTGCCAGCAGTCTACCGACAGGGAAGGCCTACGAGCAGTACTTC. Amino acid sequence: CASSLPTGKAYEQYF.

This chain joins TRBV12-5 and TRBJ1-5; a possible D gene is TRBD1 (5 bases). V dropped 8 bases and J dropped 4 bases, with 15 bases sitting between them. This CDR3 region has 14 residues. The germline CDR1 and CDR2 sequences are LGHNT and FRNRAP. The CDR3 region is CASLSDSQNQPQHF. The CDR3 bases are TGTGCTAGTTTATCCGACAGCCAAAATCAGCCCCAGCATTTT. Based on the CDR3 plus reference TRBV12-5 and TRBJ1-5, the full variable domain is DARVTQTPRHKVTEMGQEVTMRCQPILGHNTVFWYRQTMMQGLELLAYFRNRAPLDDSGMPKDRFSAEMPDATLATLKIQPSEPRDSAVYFCASLSDSQNQPQHFGDGTRLSIL.

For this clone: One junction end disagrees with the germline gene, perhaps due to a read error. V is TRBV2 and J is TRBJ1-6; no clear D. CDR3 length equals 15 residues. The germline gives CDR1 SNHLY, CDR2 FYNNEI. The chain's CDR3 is CTSRSGPGYNSPLHF. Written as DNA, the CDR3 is TGTACCAGCAGAAGCGGCCCGGGCTATAATTCACCCCTCCACTTT.

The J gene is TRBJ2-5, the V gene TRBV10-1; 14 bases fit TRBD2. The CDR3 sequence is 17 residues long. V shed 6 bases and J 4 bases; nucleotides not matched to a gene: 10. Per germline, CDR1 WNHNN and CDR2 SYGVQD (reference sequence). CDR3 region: CASSEPGTSGGTETQYF. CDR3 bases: TGCGCCAGCAGCGAACCCGGGACTAGCGGGGGTACAGAGACCCAGTACTTC.

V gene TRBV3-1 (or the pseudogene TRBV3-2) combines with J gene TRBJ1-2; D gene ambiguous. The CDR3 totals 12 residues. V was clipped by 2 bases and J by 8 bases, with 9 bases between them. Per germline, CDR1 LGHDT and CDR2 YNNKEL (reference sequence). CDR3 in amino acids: CASSQFGFGYTF. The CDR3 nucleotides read TGTGCCAGCAGCCAATTTGGGTTCGGCTACACCTTC.